Described below is a single T cell receptor (beta chain) sequence and its context. Only in-frame clones appear in the TCRdb table, and some are missing; sequencing was by immunoSEQ multiplex PCR. The sample has 110,000 or so clones, approximately 90% seen once. The data stem from a study of blood T cell repertoires in COVID-19. The V gene's germline CDR1 is MNHEY and CDR2 SMNVEV (reference sequence). V was trimmed by 5 bases and J by 0 bases, leaving 14 bases between them. CDR3 length equals 16 residues. Sequenced input: peripheral blood. The receptor was isolated from a man aged 65 to 79 with active or convalescent COVID-19. The V call is TRBV27, the J call TRBJ1-5; D is unclear. In DNA, the CDR3 is TGTGCCAGCAGTCTGGCGGGGTCTTATAGCAATCAGCCCCAGCATTTT. Protein product: CASSLAGSYSNQPQHF.